Listed below are T cell receptor beta chains from one sample, sequenced in a study of blood T cell repertoires in COVID-19. The method was immunoSEQ multiplex PCR; TCRdb's version includes in-frame clones alone and lacks a portion of them. There are 150,000 or so clones in the sample; under 90% occur only once, and 15% to 20% lies in the top ten. Material: peripheral blood. The origin of the receptors is a woman older than 75 with acute or convalescent COVID-19. CDR3s include the opening cysteine and the closing phenylalanine or tryptophan. The D gene is left open where the match is weak. Some rows have no size entry. The others give once, few or many, or a class for an expanded clone.

cdr3_nt: TGTGCCAGCAGACTATCAATTGGGACAGGCGTAATCAGGAGCTATGGCTACACCTTC
cdr3_aa: CASRLSIGTGVIRSYGYTF
v_call: TRBV28
d_call: TRBD1
j_call: TRBJ1-2
clone_size: .

cdr3_nt: TGTGCCAGCAGCCAAGATAGAGGGAATTCACCCCTCCACTTT
cdr3_aa: CASSQDRGNSPLHF
v_call: TRBV3-1/TRBV3-2
d_call: .
j_call: TRBJ1-6
clone_size: .

cdr3_nt: TGTGCCAGCGCGGTATTGGGGAACACCGGGGAGCTGTTTTTT
cdr3_aa: CASAVLGNTGELFF
v_call: TRBV27
d_call: .
j_call: TRBJ2-2
clone_size: .

cdr3_nt: TGTGCCAGCAGCAAAAAATGGACGCGACAGGGAAAGGGCAACGAGCAGTACTTC
cdr3_aa: CASSKKWTRQGKGNEQYF
v_call: TRBV21-1
d_call: .
j_call: TRBJ2-7
clone_size: .

cdr3_nt: TGTGCCAGCAGCGTAGGGGGCGGAGCAACCTACGAGCAGTACTTC
cdr3_aa: CASSVGGGATYEQYF
v_call: TRBV9
d_call: .
j_call: TRBJ2-7
clone_size: .

cdr3_nt: TGTGCCAGCAGCTTGGACAGGGTTTACGAGCAGTACTTC
cdr3_aa: CASSLDRVYEQYF
v_call: TRBV7-9
d_call: TRBD1
j_call: TRBJ2-7
clone_size: .

cdr3_nt: TGTGCCAGCAAAAAGGGGTGGGGGGACACCGGGGAGCTGTTTTTT
cdr3_aa: CASKKGWGDTGELFF
v_call: TRBV2
d_call: .
j_call: TRBJ2-2
clone_size: .

cdr3_nt: TGTGCCAGCCGAGCTGGAGCGGGATCCTACGAGCAGTACTTC
cdr3_aa: CASRAGAGSYEQYF
v_call: TRBV2
d_call: TRBD2
j_call: TRBJ2-7
clone_size: once

cdr3_nt: TGTGCCAGCAGCCAAGATCTCGCCGCAGGCACCGGGGAGCTGTTTTTT
cdr3_aa: CASSQDLAAGTGELFF
v_call: TRBV4-2
d_call: .
j_call: TRBJ2-2
clone_size: .

cdr3_nt: TGCGCCAGCCTCGGACAGGCCATCTACGAGCAGTACTTC
cdr3_aa: CASLGQAIYEQYF
v_call: TRBV10-2
d_call: TRBD1
j_call: TRBJ2-7
clone_size: .

cdr3_nt: TGTGCCAGCAGTACTCATAATTCACCCCTCCACTTT
cdr3_aa: CASSTHNSPLHF
v_call: TRBV12-3/TRBV12-4
d_call: .
j_call: TRBJ1-6
clone_size: .

cdr3_nt: TGTGCCAGCAGCCTCAGCGGGGGGGTTTACAATGAGCAGTTCTTC
cdr3_aa: CASSLSGGVYNEQFF
v_call: TRBV6-5
d_call: TRBD2
j_call: TRBJ2-1
clone_size: once

cdr3_nt: TGTGCCAGCAGCCAAGACCCAGGGTCCGGTGGGGCCAACGTCCTGACTTTC
cdr3_aa: CASSQDPGSGGANVLTF
v_call: TRBV4-2
d_call: .
j_call: TRBJ2-6
clone_size: .

cdr3_nt: TGTGCCTGGACTTCGGAACCGGCGGGGGGCTACACCTTC
cdr3_aa: CAWTSEPAGGYTF
v_call: TRBV30
d_call: .
j_call: TRBJ1-2
clone_size: .

cdr3_nt: TGTGCCAGCAGCCAAGCTCGTTACAATGAGCAGTTCTTC
cdr3_aa: CASSQARYNEQFF
v_call: TRBV3-1/TRBV3-2
d_call: .
j_call: TRBJ2-1
clone_size: .

cdr3_nt: TGTGCCAGCTCACCACTCCGGGATAGCAATCAGCCCCAGCATTTT
cdr3_aa: CASSPLRDSNQPQHF
v_call: TRBV18
d_call: .
j_call: TRBJ1-5
clone_size: .

cdr3_nt: TGTGCCAGCAGCCCCCTGCGGGGGTTTAACTATGGCTACACCTTC
cdr3_aa: CASSPLRGFNYGYTF
v_call: TRBV7-8
d_call: .
j_call: TRBJ1-2
clone_size: once

cdr3_nt: TGTGCCAGCAGCCAACGGGGACAGATCAATCAGCCCCAGCATTTT
cdr3_aa: CASSQRGQINQPQHF
v_call: TRBV3-1/TRBV3-2
d_call: TRBD1
j_call: TRBJ1-5
clone_size: .

cdr3_nt: TGTGCCAGCAGTGACCCCGGACTAGCGGGAGTCTTAGATGAGCAGTTCTTC
cdr3_aa: CASSDPGLAGVLDEQFF
v_call: TRBV2
d_call: TRBD2
j_call: TRBJ2-1
clone_size: .

cdr3_nt: TGTGCCGGGGGTTCTAGCGGGTCGTACGAGCAGTACTTC
cdr3_aa: CAGGSSGSYEQYF
v_call: TRBV7-9
d_call: TRBD2
j_call: TRBJ2-7
clone_size: .

cdr3_nt: TGTGCCAGCAGCTTAGCGCGTTCATCTGGGGACAGGGGGCGGTGGGCTGAAGCTTTCTTT
cdr3_aa: CASSLARSSGDRGRWAEAFF
v_call: TRBV7-2
d_call: TRBD1
j_call: TRBJ1-1
clone_size: .

cdr3_nt: TGTGCCAGCAGCTTCACAGAGGGCACTGAAGCTTTCTTT
cdr3_aa: CASSFTEGTEAFF
v_call: TRBV5-6
d_call: .
j_call: TRBJ1-1
clone_size: .

cdr3_nt: TGTGCCAGCTCACCTGGACAGTCCAACACTGAAGCTTTCTTT
cdr3_aa: CASSPGQSNTEAFF
v_call: TRBV18
d_call: .
j_call: TRBJ1-1
clone_size: .

cdr3_nt: TGTGCCAGCAGTTACTCCCAGAATAGCAATCAGCCCCAGCATTTT
cdr3_aa: CASSYSQNSNQPQHF
v_call: TRBV6-5
d_call: .
j_call: TRBJ1-5
clone_size: few